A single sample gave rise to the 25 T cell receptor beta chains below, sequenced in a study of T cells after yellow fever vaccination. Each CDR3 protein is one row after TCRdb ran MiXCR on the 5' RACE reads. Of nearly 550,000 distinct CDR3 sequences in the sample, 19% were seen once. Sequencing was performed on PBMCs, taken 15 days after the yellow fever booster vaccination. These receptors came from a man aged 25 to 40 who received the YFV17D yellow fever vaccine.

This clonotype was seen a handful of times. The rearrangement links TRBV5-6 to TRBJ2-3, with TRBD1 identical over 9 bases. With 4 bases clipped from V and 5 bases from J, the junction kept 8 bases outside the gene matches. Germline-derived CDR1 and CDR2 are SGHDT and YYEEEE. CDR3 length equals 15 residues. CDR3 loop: CASSSDRGSIDTQYF. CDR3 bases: TGTGCCAGCAGCAGCGACAGGGGGAGTATAGATACGCAGTATTTT.

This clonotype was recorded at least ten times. This CDR3 is CASSLDGSHEQFF. CDR3 in DNA: TGTGCCAGCAGCTTAGACGGGAGCCATGAGCAGTTCTTC. The chain is built from TRBV7-2 and TRBJ2-1; weak D call: TRBD2 (6 bases). Between the trimmed V and J ends, which lost 1 base and 8 bases, there was a span of 9 bases. The CDR3 sequence is 13 residues long. Germline V lookup: CDR1 SGHTA, CDR2 FQGNSA.

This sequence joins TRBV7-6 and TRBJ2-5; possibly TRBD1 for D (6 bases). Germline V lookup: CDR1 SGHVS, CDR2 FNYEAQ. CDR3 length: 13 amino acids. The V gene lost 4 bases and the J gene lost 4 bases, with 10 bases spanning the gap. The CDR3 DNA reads TGTGCCAGCAGCTCGGGACAACTAGAGACCCAGTACTTC. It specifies CASSSGQLETQYF.

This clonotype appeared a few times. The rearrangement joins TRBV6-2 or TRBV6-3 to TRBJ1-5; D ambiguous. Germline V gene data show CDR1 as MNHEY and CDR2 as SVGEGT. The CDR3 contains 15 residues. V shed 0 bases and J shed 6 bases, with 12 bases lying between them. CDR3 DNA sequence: TGTGCCAGCAGTTACTCGCCAGGCGGACTTCAGCCCCAGCATTTT. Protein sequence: CASSYSPGGLQPQHF.

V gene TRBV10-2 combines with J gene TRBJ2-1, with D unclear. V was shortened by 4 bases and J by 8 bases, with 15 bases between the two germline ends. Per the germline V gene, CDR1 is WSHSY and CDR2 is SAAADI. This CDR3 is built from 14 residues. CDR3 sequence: CASSVARVVDEQFF. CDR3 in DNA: TGCGCCAGCAGTGTGGCTAGGGTTGTCGATGAGCAGTTCTTC.

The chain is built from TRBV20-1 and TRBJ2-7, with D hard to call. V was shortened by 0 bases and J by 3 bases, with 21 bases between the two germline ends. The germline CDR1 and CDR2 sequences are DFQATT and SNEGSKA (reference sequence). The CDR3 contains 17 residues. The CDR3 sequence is CSARDQGSRAVIYEQYF. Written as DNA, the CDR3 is TGCAGTGCTAGAGACCAAGGATCACGGGCGGTGATCTACGAGCAGTACTTC.

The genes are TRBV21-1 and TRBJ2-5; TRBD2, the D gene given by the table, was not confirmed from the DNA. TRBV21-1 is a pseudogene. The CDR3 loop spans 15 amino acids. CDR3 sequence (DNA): TGTGCCAGCAACGTTCTTGGGGAGTGGCAAGAGACCCAGTACTTC. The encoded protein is CASNVLGEWQETQYF.

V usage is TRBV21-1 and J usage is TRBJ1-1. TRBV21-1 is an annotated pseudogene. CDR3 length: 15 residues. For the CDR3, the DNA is TGTGCCAGCAGCAAACTCGTCAGCCAGAACACTGAAGCTTTCTTT. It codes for CASSKLVSQNTEAFF.

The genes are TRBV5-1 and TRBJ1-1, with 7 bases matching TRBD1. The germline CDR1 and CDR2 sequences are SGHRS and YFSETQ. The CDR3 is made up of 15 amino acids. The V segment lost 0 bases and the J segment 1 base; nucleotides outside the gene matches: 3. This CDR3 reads CASSLGGTENTEAFF. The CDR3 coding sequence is TGCGCCAGCAGCTTGGGAGGGACAGAGAACACTGAAGCTTTCTTT.

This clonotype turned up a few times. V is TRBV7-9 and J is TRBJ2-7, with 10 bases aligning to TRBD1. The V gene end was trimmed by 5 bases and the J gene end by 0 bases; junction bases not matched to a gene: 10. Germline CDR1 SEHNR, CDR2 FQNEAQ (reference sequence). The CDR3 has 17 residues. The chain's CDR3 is CASSRDRGEFSSYEQYF. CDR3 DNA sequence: TGTGCCAGCAGCCGGGACAGGGGAGAGTTCAGCTCCTACGAGCAGTACTTC.

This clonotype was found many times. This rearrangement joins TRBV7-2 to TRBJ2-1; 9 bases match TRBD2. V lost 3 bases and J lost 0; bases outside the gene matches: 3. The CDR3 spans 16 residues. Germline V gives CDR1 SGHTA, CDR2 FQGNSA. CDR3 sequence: CASSFSGSPSYNEQFF. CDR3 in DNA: TGTGCCAGCAGCTTTAGCGGGAGCCCCTCCTACAATGAGCAGTTCTTC.

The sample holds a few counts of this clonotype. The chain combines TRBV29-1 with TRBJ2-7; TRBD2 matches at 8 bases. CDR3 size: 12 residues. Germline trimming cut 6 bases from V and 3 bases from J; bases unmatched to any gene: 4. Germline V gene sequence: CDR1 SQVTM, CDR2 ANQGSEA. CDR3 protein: CSVAGLGYEQYF. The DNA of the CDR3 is TGCAGCGTCGCGGGACTAGGCTACGAGCAGTACTTC.

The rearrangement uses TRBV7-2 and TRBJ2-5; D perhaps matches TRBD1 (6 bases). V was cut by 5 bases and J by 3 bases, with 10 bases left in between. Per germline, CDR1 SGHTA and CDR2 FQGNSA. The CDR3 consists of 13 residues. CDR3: CASSEGQKETQYF. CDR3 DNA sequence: TGTGCCAGCAGCGAAGGACAGAAAGAGACCCAGTACTTC.

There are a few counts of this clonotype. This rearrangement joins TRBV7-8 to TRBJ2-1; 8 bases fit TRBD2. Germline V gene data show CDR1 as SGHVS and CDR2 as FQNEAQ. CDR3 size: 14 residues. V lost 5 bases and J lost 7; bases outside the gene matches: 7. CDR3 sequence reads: CASSTSGSVNEQFF. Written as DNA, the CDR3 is TGTGCCAGCAGCACCAGCGGGAGCGTAAATGAGCAGTTCTTC.

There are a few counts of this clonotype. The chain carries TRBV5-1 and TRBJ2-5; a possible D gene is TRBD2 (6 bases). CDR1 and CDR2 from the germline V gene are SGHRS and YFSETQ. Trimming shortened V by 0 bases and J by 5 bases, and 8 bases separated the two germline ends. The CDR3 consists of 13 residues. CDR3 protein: CASSLVEGETQYF. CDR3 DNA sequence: TGCGCCAGCAGCTTGGTGGAGGGGGAGACCCAGTACTTC.

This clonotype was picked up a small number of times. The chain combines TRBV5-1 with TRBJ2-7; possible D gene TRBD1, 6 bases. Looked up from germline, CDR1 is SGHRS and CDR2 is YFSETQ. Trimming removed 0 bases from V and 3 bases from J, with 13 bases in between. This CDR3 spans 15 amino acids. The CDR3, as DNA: TGCGCCAGCAGCTTGGGTCAGGGGCCTAACTACGAGCAGTACTTC. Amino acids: CASSLGQGPNYEQYF.

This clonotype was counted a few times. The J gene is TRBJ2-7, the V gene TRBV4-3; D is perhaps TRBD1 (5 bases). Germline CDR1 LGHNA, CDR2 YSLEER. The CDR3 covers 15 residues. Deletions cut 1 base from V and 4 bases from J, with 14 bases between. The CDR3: CASSQGVQAIYEQYF. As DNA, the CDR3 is TGCGCCAGCAGCCAAGGTGTACAGGCGATTTACGAGCAGTACTTC.

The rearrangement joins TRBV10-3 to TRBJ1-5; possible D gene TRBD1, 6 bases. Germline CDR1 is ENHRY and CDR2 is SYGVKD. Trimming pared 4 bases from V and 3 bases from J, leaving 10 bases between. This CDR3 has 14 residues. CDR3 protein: CAISGTENNQPQHF. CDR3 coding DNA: TGTGCCATCAGTGGGACAGAAAACAATCAGCCCCAGCATTTT.

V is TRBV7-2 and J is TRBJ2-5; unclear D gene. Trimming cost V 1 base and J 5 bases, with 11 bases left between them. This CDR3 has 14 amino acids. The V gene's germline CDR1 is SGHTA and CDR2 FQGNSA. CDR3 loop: CASSLGQQSETQYF. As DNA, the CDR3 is TGTGCCAGCAGCTTAGGTCAGCAGTCCGAGACCCAGTACTTC.

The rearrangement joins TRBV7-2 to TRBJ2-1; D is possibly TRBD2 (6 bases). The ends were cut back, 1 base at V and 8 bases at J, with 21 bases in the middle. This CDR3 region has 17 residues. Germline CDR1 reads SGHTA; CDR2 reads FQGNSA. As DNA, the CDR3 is TGTGCCAGCAGCTTAGGAATGGGCCTACTGGAGGGTGATGAGCAGTTCTTC. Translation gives CASSLGMGLLEGDEQFF.

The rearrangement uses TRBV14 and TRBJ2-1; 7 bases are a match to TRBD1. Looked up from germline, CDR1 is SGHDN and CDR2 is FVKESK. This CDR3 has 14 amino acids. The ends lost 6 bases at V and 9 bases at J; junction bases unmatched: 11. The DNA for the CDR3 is TGTGCCAGCAGTCTGACAGGGTCCTGGCGTGAGCAGTTCTTC. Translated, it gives CASSLTGSWREQFF.

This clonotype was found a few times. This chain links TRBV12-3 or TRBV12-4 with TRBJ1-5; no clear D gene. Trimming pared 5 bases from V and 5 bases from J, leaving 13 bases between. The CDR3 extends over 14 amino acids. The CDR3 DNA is TGTGCCAGCAGTCTAACCGGGAGGGATCAGCCCCAGCATTTT. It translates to CASSLTGRDQPQHF.

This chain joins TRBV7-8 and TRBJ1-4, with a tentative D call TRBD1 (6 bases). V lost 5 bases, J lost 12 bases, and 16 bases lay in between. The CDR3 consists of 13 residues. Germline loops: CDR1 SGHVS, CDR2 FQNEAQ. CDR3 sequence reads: CASSVGRQAQLFF. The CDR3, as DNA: TGTGCCAGCAGCGTCGGCCGACAGGCCCAACTGTTTTTT.

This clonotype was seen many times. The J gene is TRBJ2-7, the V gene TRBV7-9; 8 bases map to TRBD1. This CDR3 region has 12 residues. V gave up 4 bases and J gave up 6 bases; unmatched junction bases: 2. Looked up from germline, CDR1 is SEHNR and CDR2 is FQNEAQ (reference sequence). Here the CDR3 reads CASSSTGGEQYF. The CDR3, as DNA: TGTGCCAGCAGCTCCACAGGGGGCGAGCAGTACTTC. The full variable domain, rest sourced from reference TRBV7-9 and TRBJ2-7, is DTGVSQNPRHKITKRGQNVTFRCDPISEHNRLYWYRQTLGQGPEFLTYFQNEAQLEKSRLLSDRFSAERPKGSFSTLEIQRTEQGDSAMYLCASSSTGGEQYFGPGTRLTVT.

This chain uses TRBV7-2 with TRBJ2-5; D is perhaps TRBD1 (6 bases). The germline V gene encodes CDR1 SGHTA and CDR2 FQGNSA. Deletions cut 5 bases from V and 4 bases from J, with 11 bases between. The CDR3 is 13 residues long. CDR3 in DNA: TGTGCCAGCAGCCGCGGACAGCCAGAGACCCAGTACTTC. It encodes CASSRGQPETQYF.